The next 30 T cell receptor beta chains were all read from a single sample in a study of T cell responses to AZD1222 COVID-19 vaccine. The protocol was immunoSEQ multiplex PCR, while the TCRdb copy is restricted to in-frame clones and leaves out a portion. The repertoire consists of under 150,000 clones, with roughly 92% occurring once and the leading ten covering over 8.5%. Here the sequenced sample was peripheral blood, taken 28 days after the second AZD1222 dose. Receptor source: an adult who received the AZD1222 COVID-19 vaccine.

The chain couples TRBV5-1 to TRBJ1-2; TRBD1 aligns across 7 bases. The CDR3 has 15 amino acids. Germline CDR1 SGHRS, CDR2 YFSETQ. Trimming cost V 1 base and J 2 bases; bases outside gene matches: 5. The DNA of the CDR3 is TGCGCCAGCAGCTTGCCGGGACAGCAGAACTATGGCTACACCTTC. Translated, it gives CASSLPGQQNYGYTF.

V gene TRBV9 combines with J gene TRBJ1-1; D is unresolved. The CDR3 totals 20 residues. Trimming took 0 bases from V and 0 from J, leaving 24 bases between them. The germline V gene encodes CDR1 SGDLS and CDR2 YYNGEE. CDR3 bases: TGTGCCAGCAGCGTAGCTACCCCTGGTACACCTCAGCAGGTGAACACTGAAGCTTTCTTT. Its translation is CASSVATPGTPQQVNTEAFF.

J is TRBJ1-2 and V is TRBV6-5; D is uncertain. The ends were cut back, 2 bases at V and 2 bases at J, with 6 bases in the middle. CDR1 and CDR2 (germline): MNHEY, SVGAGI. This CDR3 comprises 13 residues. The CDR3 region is CASSYGLNYGYTF. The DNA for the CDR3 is TGTGCCAGCAGTTACGGCTTAAACTATGGCTACACCTTC.

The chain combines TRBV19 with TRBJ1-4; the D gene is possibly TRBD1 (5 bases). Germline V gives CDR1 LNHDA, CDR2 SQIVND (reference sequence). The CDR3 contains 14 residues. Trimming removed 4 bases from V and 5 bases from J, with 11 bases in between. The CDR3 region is CASSSGTLNEKLFF. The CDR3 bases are TGTGCCAGTAGTAGCGGGACCCTAAATGAAAAACTGTTTTTT.

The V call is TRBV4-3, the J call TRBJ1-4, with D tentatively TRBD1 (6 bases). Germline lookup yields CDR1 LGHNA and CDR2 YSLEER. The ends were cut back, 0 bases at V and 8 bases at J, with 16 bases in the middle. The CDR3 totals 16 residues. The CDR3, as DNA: TGCGCCAGCAGCCAAGATAGTAACAGGGTGGGGGAAAAACTGTTTTTT. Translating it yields CASSQDSNRVGEKLFF.

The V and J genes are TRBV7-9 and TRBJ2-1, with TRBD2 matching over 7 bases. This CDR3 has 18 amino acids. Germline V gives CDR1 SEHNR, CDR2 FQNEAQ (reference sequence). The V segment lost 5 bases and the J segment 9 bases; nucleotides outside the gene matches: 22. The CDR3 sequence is CASSGNFGGSVGLAEQFF. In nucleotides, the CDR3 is TGTGCCAGCAGCGGTAATTTCGGCGGGAGTGTCGGGCTCGCTGAGCAGTTCTTC.

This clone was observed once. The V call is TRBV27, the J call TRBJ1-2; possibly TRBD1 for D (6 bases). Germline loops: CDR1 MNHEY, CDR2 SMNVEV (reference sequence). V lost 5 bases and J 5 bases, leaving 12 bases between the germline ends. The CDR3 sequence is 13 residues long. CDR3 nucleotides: TGTGCCAGCAGTAGGACAGCACTTTATGGCTACACCTTC. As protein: CASSRTALYGYTF.

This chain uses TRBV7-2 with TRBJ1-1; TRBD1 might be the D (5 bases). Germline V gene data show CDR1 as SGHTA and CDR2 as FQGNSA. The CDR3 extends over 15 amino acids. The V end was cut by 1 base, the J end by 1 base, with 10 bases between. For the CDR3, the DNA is TGTGCCAGCAGCTTAGGGTGGGGGGAGAACACTGAAGCTTTCTTT. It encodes CASSLGWGENTEAFF.

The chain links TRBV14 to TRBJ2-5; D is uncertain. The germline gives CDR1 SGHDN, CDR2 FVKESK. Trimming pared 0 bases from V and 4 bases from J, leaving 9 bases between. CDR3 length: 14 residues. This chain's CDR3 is CASSQDGTAETQYF. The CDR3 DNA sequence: TGTGCCAGCAGCCAAGATGGAACGGCAGAGACCCAGTACTTC.

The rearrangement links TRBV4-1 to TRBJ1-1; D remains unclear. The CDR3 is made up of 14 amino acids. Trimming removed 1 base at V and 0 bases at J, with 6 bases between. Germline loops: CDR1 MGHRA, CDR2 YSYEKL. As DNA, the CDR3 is TGCGCCAGCAGCCAAGCAGCCTTGAACACTGAAGCTTTCTTT. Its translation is CASSQAALNTEAFF.

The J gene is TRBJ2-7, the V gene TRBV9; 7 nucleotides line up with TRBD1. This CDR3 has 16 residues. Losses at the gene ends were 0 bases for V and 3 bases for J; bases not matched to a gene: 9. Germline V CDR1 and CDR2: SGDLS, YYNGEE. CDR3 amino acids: CASSVAGDSSGYEQYF. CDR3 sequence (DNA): TGTGCCAGCAGCGTAGCCGGGGACAGCTCGGGCTACGAGCAGTACTTC.

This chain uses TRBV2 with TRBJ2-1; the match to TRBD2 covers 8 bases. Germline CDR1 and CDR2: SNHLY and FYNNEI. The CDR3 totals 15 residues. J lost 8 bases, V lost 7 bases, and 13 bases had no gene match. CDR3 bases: TGTGCCAGCATTCCAATCGGTGCGGGAGGCGATGAGCAGTTCTTC. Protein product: CASIPIGAGGDEQFF.

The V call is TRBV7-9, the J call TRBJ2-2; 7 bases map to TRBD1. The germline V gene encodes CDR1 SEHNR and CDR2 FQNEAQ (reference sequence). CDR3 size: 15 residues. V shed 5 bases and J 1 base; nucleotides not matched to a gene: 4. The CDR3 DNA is TGTGCCAGCAGCCCGACAGGGAGGAACACCGGGGAGCTGTTTTTT. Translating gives CASSPTGRNTGELFF. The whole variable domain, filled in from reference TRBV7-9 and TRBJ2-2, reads DTGVSQNPRHKITKRGQNVTFRCDPISEHNRLYWYRQTLGQGPEFLTYFQNEAQLEKSRLLSDRFSAERPKGSFSTLEIQRTEQGDSAMYLCASSPTGRNTGELFFGEGSRLTVL.

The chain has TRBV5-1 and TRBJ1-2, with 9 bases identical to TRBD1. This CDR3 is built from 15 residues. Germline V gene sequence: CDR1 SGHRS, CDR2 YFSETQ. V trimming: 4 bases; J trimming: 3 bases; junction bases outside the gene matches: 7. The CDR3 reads CASSHTGGSDYGYTF. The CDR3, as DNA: TGCGCCAGCAGCCACACAGGGGGCTCTGACTATGGCTACACCTTC.

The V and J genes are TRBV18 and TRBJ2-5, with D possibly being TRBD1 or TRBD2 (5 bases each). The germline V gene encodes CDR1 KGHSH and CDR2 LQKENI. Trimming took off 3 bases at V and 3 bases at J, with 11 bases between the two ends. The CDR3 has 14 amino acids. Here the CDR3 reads CASSPGRSEETQYF. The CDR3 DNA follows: TGTGCCAGCTCACCGGGACGCTCTGAAGAGACCCAGTACTTC.

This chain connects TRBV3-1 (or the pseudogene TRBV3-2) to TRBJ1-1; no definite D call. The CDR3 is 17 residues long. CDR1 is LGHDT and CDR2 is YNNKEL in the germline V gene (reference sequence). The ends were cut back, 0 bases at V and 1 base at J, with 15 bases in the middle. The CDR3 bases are TGTGCCAGCAGCCAAGATTTAGGCACATGGGGGAACACTGAAGCTTTCTTT. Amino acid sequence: CASSQDLGTWGNTEAFF.

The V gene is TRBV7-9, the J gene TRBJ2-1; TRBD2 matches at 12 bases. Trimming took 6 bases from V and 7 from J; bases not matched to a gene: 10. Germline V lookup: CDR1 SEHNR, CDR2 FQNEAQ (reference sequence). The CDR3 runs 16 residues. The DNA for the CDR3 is TGTGCCAGCAGACCAGGACTAGCGGGACGGAATAATGAGCAGTTCTTC. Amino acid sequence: CASRPGLAGRNNEQFF.

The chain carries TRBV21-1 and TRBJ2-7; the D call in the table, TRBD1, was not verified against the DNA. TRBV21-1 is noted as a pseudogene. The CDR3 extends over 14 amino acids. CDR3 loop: CASIIQTGFYEQYF. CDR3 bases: TGTGCCAGCATAATTCAAACAGGGTTCTACGAGCAGTACTTC.

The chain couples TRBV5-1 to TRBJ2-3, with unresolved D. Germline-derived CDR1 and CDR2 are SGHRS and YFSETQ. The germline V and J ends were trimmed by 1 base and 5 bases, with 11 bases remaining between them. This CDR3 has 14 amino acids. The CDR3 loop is CASSLSPAQDTQYF. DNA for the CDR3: TGCGCCAGCAGCTTGAGCCCTGCTCAAGATACGCAGTATTTT.

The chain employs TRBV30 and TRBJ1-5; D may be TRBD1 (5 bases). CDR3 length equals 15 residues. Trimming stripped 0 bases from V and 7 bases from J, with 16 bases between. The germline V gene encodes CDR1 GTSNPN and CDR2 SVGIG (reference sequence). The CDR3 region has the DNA TGTGCCTGGAGTGTAAGGGGAGGGATCGGGCAGCCCCAGCATTTT. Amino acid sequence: CAWSVRGGIGQPQHF.

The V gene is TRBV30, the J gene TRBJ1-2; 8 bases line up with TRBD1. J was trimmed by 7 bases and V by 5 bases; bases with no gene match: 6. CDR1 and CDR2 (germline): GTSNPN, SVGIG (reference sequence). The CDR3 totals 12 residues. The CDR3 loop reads CAWGQGVPGYTF. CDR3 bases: TGTGCCTGGGGACAGGGAGTCCCTGGCTACACCTTC.

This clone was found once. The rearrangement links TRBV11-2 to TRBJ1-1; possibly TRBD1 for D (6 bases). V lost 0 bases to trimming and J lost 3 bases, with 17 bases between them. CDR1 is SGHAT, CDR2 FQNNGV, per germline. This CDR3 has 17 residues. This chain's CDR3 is CASSLDLGAAGDTEAFF. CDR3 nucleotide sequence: TGTGCCAGCAGCTTAGATCTGGGGGCGGCGGGGGACACTGAAGCTTTCTTT.

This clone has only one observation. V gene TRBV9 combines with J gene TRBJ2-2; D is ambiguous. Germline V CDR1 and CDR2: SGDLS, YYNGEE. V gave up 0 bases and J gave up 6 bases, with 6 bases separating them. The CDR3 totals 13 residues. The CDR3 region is CASSVEAAGELFF. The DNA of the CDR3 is TGTGCCAGCAGCGTAGAGGCCGCCGGGGAGCTGTTTTTT. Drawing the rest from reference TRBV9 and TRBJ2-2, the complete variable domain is DSGVTQTPKHLITATGQRVTLRCSPRSGDLSVYWYQQSLDQGLQFLIQYYNGEERAKGNILERFSAQQFPDLHSELNLSSLELGDSALYFCASSVEAAGELFFGEGSRLTVL.

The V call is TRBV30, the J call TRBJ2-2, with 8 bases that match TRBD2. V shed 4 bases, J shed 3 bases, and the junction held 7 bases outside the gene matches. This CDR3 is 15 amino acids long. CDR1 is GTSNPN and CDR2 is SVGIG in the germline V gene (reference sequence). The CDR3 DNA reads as TGTGCCTGGAACTGGCGGGAGGATGACACCGGGGAGCTGTTTTTT. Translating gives CAWNWREDDTGELFF.

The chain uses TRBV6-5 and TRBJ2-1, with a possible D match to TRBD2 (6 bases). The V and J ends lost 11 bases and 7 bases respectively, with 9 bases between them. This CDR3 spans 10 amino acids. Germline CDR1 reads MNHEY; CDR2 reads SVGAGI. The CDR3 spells CAAGRNEQFF. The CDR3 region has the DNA TGTGCCGCGGGACGAAATGAGCAGTTCTTC.

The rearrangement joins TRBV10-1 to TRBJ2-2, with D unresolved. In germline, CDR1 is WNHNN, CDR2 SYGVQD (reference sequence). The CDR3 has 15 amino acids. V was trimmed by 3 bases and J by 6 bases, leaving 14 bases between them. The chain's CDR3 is CASSEMGKLAGELFF. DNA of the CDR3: TGCGCCAGCAGTGAAATGGGTAAACTCGCCGGGGAGCTGTTTTTT.

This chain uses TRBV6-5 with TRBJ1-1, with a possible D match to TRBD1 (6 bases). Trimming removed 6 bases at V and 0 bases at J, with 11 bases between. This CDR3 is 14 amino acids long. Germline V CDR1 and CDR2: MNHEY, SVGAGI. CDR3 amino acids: CASSYRDMNTEAFF. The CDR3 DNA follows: TGTGCCAGCAGCTACAGGGACATGAACACTGAAGCTTTCTTT.

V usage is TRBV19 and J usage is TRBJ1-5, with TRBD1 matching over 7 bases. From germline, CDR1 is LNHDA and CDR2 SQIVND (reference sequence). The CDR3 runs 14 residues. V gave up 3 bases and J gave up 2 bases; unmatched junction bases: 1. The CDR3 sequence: CASSIGTGNQPQHF. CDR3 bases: TGTGCCAGTAGTATCGGGACAGGCAATCAGCCCCAGCATTTT.

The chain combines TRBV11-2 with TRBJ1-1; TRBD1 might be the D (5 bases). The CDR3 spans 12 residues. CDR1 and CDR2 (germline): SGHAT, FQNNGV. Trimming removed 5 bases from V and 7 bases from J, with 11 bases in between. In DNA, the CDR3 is TGTGCCAGCAGCAAAGGGGCAGGTGAAGCTTTCTTT. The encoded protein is CASSKGAGEAFF.

This chain's CDR3 is CATREGRAFF. The CDR3 DNA reads as TGTGCCACCAGGGAAGGTAGGGCTTTCTTT. The rearrangement uses TRBV24-1 and TRBJ1-1, with D unclear. Germline V gene lookup returns CDR1 KGHDR and CDR2 SFDVKD. The CDR3 runs 10 residues. V lost 7 bases, J lost 11 bases, and 10 bases lay in between.